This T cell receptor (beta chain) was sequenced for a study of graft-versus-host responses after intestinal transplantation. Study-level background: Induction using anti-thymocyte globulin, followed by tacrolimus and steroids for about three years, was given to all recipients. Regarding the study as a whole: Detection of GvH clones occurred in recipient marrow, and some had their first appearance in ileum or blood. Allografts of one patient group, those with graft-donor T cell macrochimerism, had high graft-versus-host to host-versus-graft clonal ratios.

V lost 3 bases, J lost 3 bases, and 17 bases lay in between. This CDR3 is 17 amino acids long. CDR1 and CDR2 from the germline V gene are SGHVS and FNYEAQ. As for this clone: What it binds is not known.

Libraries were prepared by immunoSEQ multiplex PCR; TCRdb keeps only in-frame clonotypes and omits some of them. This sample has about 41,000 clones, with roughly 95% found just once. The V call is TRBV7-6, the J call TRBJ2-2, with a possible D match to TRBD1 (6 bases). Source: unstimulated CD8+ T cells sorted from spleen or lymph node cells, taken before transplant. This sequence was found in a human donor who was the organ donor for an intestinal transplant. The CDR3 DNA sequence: TGTGCCAGCAGCTTTTCCCGGGACAAGGGGGACACCGGGGAGCTGTTTTTT. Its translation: CASSFSRDKGDTGELFF.